These 19 T cell receptor beta chains came from one sample sequenced in a study of T cell changes during pregnancy in multiple sclerosis. Assay used: immunoSEQ multiplex PCR; TCRdb lists only in-frame clones, some missing. The sample lists 20,000 to 30,000 clones; about 88% were seen once. The sequences come from CD8+ T cells from peripheral blood mononuclear cells, collected in the third trimester of pregnancy. Every receptor here comes from a female donor in good health, enrolled as a control in a pregnancy study.

This clone came up once. The J gene is TRBJ1-6, the V gene TRBV9, with a weak D call TRBD1 (5 bases). This CDR3 comprises 14 residues. Trimming took off 4 bases at V and 9 bases at J, with 14 bases between the two ends. Germline assignment: CDR1 SGDLS and CDR2 YYNGEE. CDR3 bases: TGTGCCAGCAGCCGGGGGGGAGGGAGTTCACCCCTCCACTTT. Residues: CASSRGGGSSPLHF.

The CDR3 is CASSEGSTGELFF. The CDR3 coding sequence is TGTGCCAGCAGTGAAGGGAGCACCGGGGAGCTGTTTTTT. This chain links TRBV6-4 with TRBJ2-2, with D perhaps TRBD2 (5 bases). The CDR3 totals 13 residues. Germline CDR1 and CDR2: MRHNA and SNTAGT. V lost 3 bases, J lost 4 bases, and 6 bases lay in between.

V usage is TRBV5-5 and J usage is TRBJ2-7; possible D gene TRBD2, 5 bases. Germline CDR1 is SGHKS and CDR2 is YYEKEE (reference sequence). CDR3 size: 14 residues. Trimming stripped 2 bases from V and 2 bases from J, with 11 bases between. CDR3 residues: CASSFRAETYEQYF. For the CDR3, the DNA is TGTGCCAGCAGCTTCCGAGCGGAGACCTACGAGCAGTACTTC. Supplemented by reference TRBV5-5 and TRBJ2-7, the full variable domain reads DAGVTQSPTHLIKTRGQQVTLRCSPISGHKSVSWYQQVLGQGPQFIFQYYEKEERGRGNFPDRFSARQFPNYSSELNVNALLLGDSALYLCASSFRAETYEQYFGPGTRLTVT.

The J gene is TRBJ2-3, the V gene TRBV6-4; the D gene is possibly TRBD2 (6 bases). CDR3 length: 14 residues. The V and J ends lost 6 bases and 2 bases respectively, with 12 bases between them. Germline-derived CDR1 and CDR2 are MRHNA and SNTAGT. The CDR3 sequence is CASSSGLSTDTQYF. The CDR3 coding sequence is TGTGCCAGCAGCTCGGGACTCTCCACAGATACGCAGTATTTT.

This chain connects TRBV6-5 to TRBJ2-1; weak D call: TRBD2 (6 bases). Trimming removed 5 bases from V and 6 bases from J, with 14 bases in between. The CDR3 runs 14 residues. Germline CDR1 and CDR2: MNHEY and SVGAGI. The CDR3: CASSPSLALNEQFF. CDR3 nucleotides: TGTGCCAGCAGTCCCTCCCTAGCGCTCAATGAGCAGTTCTTC.

The chain couples TRBV5-4 to TRBJ2-1; TRBD2 agrees at 10 bases. This CDR3 region has 16 residues. V shed 4 bases, J shed 8 bases, and the junction held 12 bases outside the gene matches. Germline loops: CDR1 SGHNT, CDR2 YYREEE (reference sequence). The CDR3 region has the DNA TGTGCCAGCAGCGCTGAGCTAGCGGGAGTTTTCGATGAGCAGTTCTTC. Translation gives CASSAELAGVFDEQFF.

V is TRBV27 and J is TRBJ2-1, with 9 bases fitting TRBD2. CDR3 size: 15 residues. Germline V gene sequence: CDR1 MNHEY, CDR2 SMNVEV (reference sequence). After removal of 3 bases from V and 5 bases from J, the junction contained 5 bases not matched to a gene. CDR3 bases: TGTGCCAGCAGTTTCCCCCTAGCGGGGAACAATGAGCAGTTCTTC. Its protein is CASSFPLAGNNEQFF.

The V gene is TRBV7-8, the J gene TRBJ2-7; the D is unclear. The CDR3 sequence is 13 residues long. V was trimmed by 1 base and J by 3 bases, leaving 7 bases between them. Germline values: CDR1 SGHVS, CDR2 FQNEAQ. CDR3 amino acids: CASSLVSLYEQYF. The CDR3 DNA follows: TGTGCCAGCAGCTTAGTATCTCTCTACGAGCAGTACTTC.

This rearrangement joins TRBV28 to TRBJ1-2, with 9 bases identical to TRBD1. The CDR3 covers 13 residues. J was trimmed by 8 bases and V by 3 bases; bases with no gene match: 4. CDR1 MDHEN and CDR2 SYDVKM come from the germline V gene. CDR3 sequence reads: CASSLDRGGGYTF. CDR3 DNA: TGTGCCAGCAGTTTGGACAGGGGAGGCGGCTACACCTTC.

The chain joins TRBV2 to TRBJ2-1; 7 bases align to TRBD2. Per germline, CDR1 SNHLY and CDR2 FYNNEI. V was pared by 10 bases and J by 6 bases, with 6 bases of the junction left unmatched. The CDR3 is made up of 12 amino acids. The CDR3 here is CATSGGRNEQFF. The CDR3, as DNA: TGTGCCACTTCGGGGGGTCGCAATGAGCAGTTCTTC.

The chain uses TRBV7-9 and TRBJ1-1; perhaps TRBD1 as D (5 bases). The germline V gene encodes CDR1 SEHNR and CDR2 FQNEAQ (reference sequence). Trimming took off 5 bases at V and 10 bases at J, with 26 bases between the two ends. The CDR3 has 16 residues. In DNA, the CDR3 is TGTGCCAGCAGCCCAGGGAGGCAACACCGGTTGGTTGTAGCTTTCTTT. Its translation: CASSPGRQHRLVVAFF.

This clone was picked up one time. The genes are TRBV13 and TRBJ1-3; tentative D call: TRBD1 (5 bases). Per the germline V gene, CDR1 is PRHDT and CDR2 is FYEKMQ (reference sequence). Trimming left V 2 bases short and J 1 base short, with 6 bases between. The CDR3 has 14 residues. The CDR3 nucleotides read TGTGCCAGCAGCTTACAGGGATCTGGAAACACCATATATTTT. Its protein product is CASSLQGSGNTIYF. Using reference TRBV13 and TRBJ1-3 for the parts outside the CDR3, the full variable domain is AAGVIQSPRHLIKEKRETATLKCYPIPRHDTVYWYQQGPGQDPQFLISFYEKMQSDKGSIPDRFSAQQFSDYHSELNMSSLELGDSALYFCASSLQGSGNTIYFGEGSWLTVV.

The chain recombines TRBV27 with TRBJ2-3; D is perhaps TRBD1 (5 bases). V shed 7 bases and J shed 5 bases, with 16 bases lying between them. This CDR3 is 14 amino acids long. Germline-derived CDR1 and CDR2 are MNHEY and SMNVEV (reference sequence). CDR3 DNA: TGTGCCAGCACTCCGCAGGGTTTTGGAGATACGCAGTATTTT. As protein: CASTPQGFGDTQYF.

The chain is built from TRBV7-9 and TRBJ1-1, with D possibly matching TRBD1 (5 bases). Germline-derived CDR1 and CDR2 are SEHNR and FQNEAQ (reference sequence). V lost 1 base to trimming and J lost 0 bases, with 9 bases between them. The CDR3 consists of 15 residues. CDR3: CASSLVRALNTEAFF. CDR3 coding DNA: TGTGCCAGCAGCTTAGTCAGGGCGTTGAACACTGAAGCTTTCTTT.

The V gene is TRBV30, the J gene TRBJ1-5, with TRBD1 identical over 7 bases. CDR3 length: 15 residues. Germline-derived CDR1 and CDR2 are GTSNPN and SVGIG (reference sequence). V shed 3 bases, J shed 0 bases, and the junction held 5 bases outside the gene matches. CDR3 in DNA: TGTGCCTGGAGGACAGGGTTTGATAGCAATCAGCCCCAGCATTTT. Protein: CAWRTGFDSNQPQHF.

The gene calls are TRBV7-2 and TRBJ2-1; 8 bases align to TRBD2. CDR3 length: 16 residues. With 1 base clipped from V and 5 bases from J, the junction kept 7 bases outside the gene matches. From germline, CDR1 is SGHTA and CDR2 FQGNSA. CDR3 in amino acids: CASSLVLAGLNNEQFF. The CDR3 DNA sequence: TGTGCCAGCAGCTTAGTCTTAGCGGGGCTTAACAATGAGCAGTTCTTC.

The rearrangement links TRBV29-1 to TRBJ2-7, with 7 bases matching TRBD1. Germline lookup yields CDR1 SQVTM and CDR2 ANQGSEA. The CDR3 is made up of 14 amino acids. The V gene end was trimmed by 7 bases and the J gene end by 1 base; junction bases not matched to a gene: 10. The CDR3 region has the DNA TGCAGCGCTCGGTGGGGACAGTCATCCTACGAGCAGTACTTC. Residues: CSARWGQSSYEQYF.

The rearrangement links TRBV27 to TRBJ1-6; D perhaps matches TRBD1 (5 bases). CDR1 MNHEY and CDR2 SMNVEV come from the germline V gene (reference sequence). V dropped 4 bases and J dropped 7 bases, with 11 bases sitting between them. The CDR3 has 14 amino acids. CDR3 coding DNA: TGTGCCAGCAGTTCCCCGGGGGGGAATTCACCCCTCCACTTT. Protein sequence: CASSSPGGNSPLHF.

This CDR3 is CASSLAGGTYEQYF. In DNA, the CDR3 is TGCGCCAGCAGCTTGGCCGGCGGCACCTACGAGCAGTACTTC. This chain connects TRBV5-1 to TRBJ2-7; no clear D. The germline V and J ends were trimmed by 0 bases and 2 bases, with 9 bases remaining between them. This CDR3 is built from 14 residues. CDR1 is SGHRS and CDR2 is YFSETQ in the germline V gene. Complete variable domain (other parts from reference TRBV5-1 and TRBJ2-7): KAGVTQTPRYLIKTRGQQVTLSCSPISGHRSVSWYQQTPGQGLQFLFEYFSETQRNKGNFPGRFSGRQFSNSRSEMNVSTLELGDSALYLCASSLAGGTYEQYFGPGTRLTVT.